Listed below are T cell receptor beta chains from one sample, sequenced in a study of blood T cell repertoires in COVID-19. The data were produced by immunoSEQ multiplex PCR, yet TCRdb's version contains in-frame clones alone and is incomplete. The profile shows around 160,000 clones, around 80% of them singletons. Material: peripheral blood. These TCRs come from a man in his fifties or sixties with active or convalescent COVID-19. Both conserved end residues are part of each CDR3. D genes are given only for firm matches. Expanded clones get a size class; other rows say once, few or many, or leave the size out.

V gene: TRBV27; J gene: TRBJ2-7; clone size: few; D gene: TRBD2; CDR3 DNA: TGTGCCAGCAGTCCCTTAGCGGGAGCCTACGAGCAGTACTTC; CDR3 protein: CASSPLAGAYEQYF
V gene: TRBV7-3; J gene: TRBJ2-2; clone size: once; D gene: NA; CDR3 DNA: TGTGCCAGCAGCTCGCCAACAGGGAACACCGGGGAGCTGTTTTTT; CDR3 protein: CASSSPTGNTGELFF
V gene: TRBV27; J gene: TRBJ2-7; clone size: NA; D gene: NA; CDR3 DNA: TGTGCCAGCGGACGGACTGCTTTGAGCGAGCAGTACTTC; CDR3 protein: CASGRTALSEQYF
V gene: TRBV2; J gene: TRBJ1-6; clone size: NA; D gene: NA; CDR3 DNA: TGTGCCAGCTTGACTAGAGAATCCTATAATTCACCCCTCCACTTT; CDR3 protein: CASLTRESYNSPLHF
V gene: TRBV5-1; J gene: TRBJ2-3; clone size: medium-sized; D gene: NA; CDR3 DNA: TGCGCCAGCACCCCGACAGGAGGTACAGATACGCAGTATTTT; CDR3 protein: CASTPTGGTDTQYF
V gene: TRBV7-2; J gene: TRBJ1-5; clone size: NA; D gene: NA; CDR3 DNA: TGTGCCAGCAGCTTTTCCCCGTCCCGGGGAGAACAGCCCCAGCATTTT; CDR3 protein: CASSFSPSRGEQPQHF
V gene: TRBV28; J gene: TRBJ1-5; clone size: NA; D gene: TRBD1; CDR3 DNA: TGTGCCAGCAGTTTGGGACAGAGAGTTCAGCCCCAGCATTTT; CDR3 protein: CASSLGQRVQPQHF
V gene: TRBV5-1; J gene: TRBJ2-5; clone size: once; D gene: NA; CDR3 DNA: TGCGCCAGCCAGGACAGTTCCTACCCCCAAGAGACCCAGTACTTC; CDR3 protein: CASQDSSYPQETQYF
V gene: TRBV7-2; J gene: TRBJ2-7; clone size: NA; D gene: NA; CDR3 DNA: TGTGCCAGCAGCTTAGAACTAATTTCCTACGAGCAGTACTTC; CDR3 protein: CASSLELISYEQYF
V gene: TRBV5-1; J gene: TRBJ2-7; clone size: once; D gene: NA; CDR3 DNA: TGCGCCAGCAGCCCACAGGGTGGGTCCTACGAGCAGTACTTC; CDR3 protein: CASSPQGGSYEQYF
V gene: TRBV4-2; J gene: TRBJ2-3; clone size: NA; D gene: TRBD2; CDR3 DNA: TGTGCCAGCAGCCAAGATTGGGCTAGCGGACTCACAGATACGCAGTATTTT; CDR3 protein: CASSQDWASGLTDTQYF
V gene: TRBV12-3/TRBV12-4; J gene: TRBJ2-5; clone size: NA; D gene: NA; CDR3 DNA: TGTGCCAGCAGCCCAAGCGCCGCAGGGGCCCAGTACTTC; CDR3 protein: CASSPSAAGAQYF
V gene: TRBV7-3; J gene: TRBJ2-2; clone size: NA; D gene: TRBD1; CDR3 DNA: TGTGCCAGCAGCCCTACTAGACAGGGAGCCGGGGAGCTGTTTTTT; CDR3 protein: CASSPTRQGAGELFF
V gene: TRBV28; J gene: TRBJ1-1; clone size: few; D gene: NA; CDR3 DNA: TGTGCCAGCAGTTTACTCCCGGGTAACACTGAAGCTTTCTTT; CDR3 protein: CASSLLPGNTEAFF
V gene: TRBV6-5; J gene: TRBJ2-7; clone size: few; D gene: NA; CDR3 DNA: TGTGCCAGCAGAGCTAGTACCCTGGGCGAGCAGTACTTC; CDR3 protein: CASRASTLGEQYF
V gene: TRBV2; J gene: TRBJ1-6; clone size: NA; D gene: TRBD1; CDR3 DNA: TGTGCCAGCAGCCTCCGGGACAGGGATTCACCCCTCCACTTT; CDR3 protein: CASSLRDRDSPLHF
V gene: TRBV6-2/TRBV6-3; J gene: TRBJ1-2; clone size: NA; D gene: TRBD1; CDR3 DNA: TGTGCCAGCAGTTCTCACAGGGGCTTCTATGGCTACACCTTC; CDR3 protein: CASSSHRGFYGYTF
V gene: TRBV28; J gene: TRBJ1-4; clone size: NA; D gene: NA; CDR3 DNA: TGTGCCAGCAGTCCGGCTCGGGGGGCCAGCGAAAAACTGTTTTTT; CDR3 protein: CASSPARGASEKLFF
V gene: TRBV7-2; J gene: TRBJ2-1; clone size: NA; D gene: TRBD2; CDR3 DNA: TGTGCCAGCAGCTGGGGGAGGGCCTACAATGAGCAGTTCTTC; CDR3 protein: CASSWGRAYNEQFF
V gene: TRBV15; J gene: TRBJ2-3; clone size: NA; D gene: NA; CDR3 DNA: TGTGCCACCAGCAGTCCCTTCACAGATACGCAGTATTTT; CDR3 protein: CATSSPFTDTQYF
V gene: TRBV5-5; J gene: TRBJ2-1; clone size: NA; D gene: NA; CDR3 DNA: TGTGCCAGCGCGAGCAATGAGCAGTTCTTC; CDR3 protein: CASASNEQFF
V gene: TRBV27; J gene: TRBJ1-5; clone size: NA; D gene: NA; CDR3 DNA: TGTGCCAGCAGTTTCGGAGGTAGCAATCAGCCCCAGCATTTT; CDR3 protein: CASSFGGSNQPQHF
V gene: TRBV7-3; J gene: TRBJ2-5; clone size: NA; D gene: TRBD1; CDR3 DNA: TGTGCCAGCAGCCCTGACAGGGGGAAACAAGAGACCCAGTACTTC; CDR3 protein: CASSPDRGKQETQYF
V gene: TRBV29-1; J gene: TRBJ1-2; clone size: NA; D gene: NA; CDR3 DNA: TGCAGCGTGTATAGGGGCGACTATGGCTACACCTTC; CDR3 protein: CSVYRGDYGYTF
V gene: TRBV28; J gene: TRBJ2-3; clone size: NA; D gene: NA; CDR3 DNA: TGTGCCAGCACGGGGGATTCGCAGTATTTT; CDR3 protein: CASTGDSQYF
V gene: TRBV20-1; J gene: TRBJ2-3; clone size: NA; D gene: NA; CDR3 DNA: TGCAGTGCTAGGGAGGACCATACGCAGTATTTT; CDR3 protein: CSAREDHTQYF
V gene: TRBV5-1; J gene: TRBJ2-3; clone size: NA; D gene: NA; CDR3 DNA: TGCGCCAGCGGACAGTCTAGCACAGATACGCAGTATTTT; CDR3 protein: CASGQSSTDTQYF
V gene: TRBV7-2; J gene: TRBJ1-2; clone size: NA; D gene: TRBD1; CDR3 DNA: TGTGCCAGCAGCTTACCGCAGGGGGTCTCCTATGGCTACACCTTC; CDR3 protein: CASSLPQGVSYGYTF
V gene: TRBV5-4; J gene: TRBJ1-5; clone size: NA; D gene: NA; CDR3 DNA: TGTGCCAGCAGTTTAGCGGGGCCCAATCAGCCCCAGCATTTT; CDR3 protein: CASSLAGPNQPQHF
V gene: TRBV5-1; J gene: TRBJ1-1; clone size: once; D gene: TRBD1; CDR3 DNA: TGCGCCAGCAGCCCTAGGGCAGGCCAGGGGGCATCGAACACTGAAGCTTTCTTT; CDR3 protein: CASSPRAGQGASNTEAFF
V gene: TRBV11-3; J gene: TRBJ2-7; clone size: NA; D gene: NA; CDR3 DNA: TGTGCCAGCAGCCGGGACTCGTCCTACGAGCAGTACTTC; CDR3 protein: CASSRDSSYEQYF
V gene: TRBV24-1; J gene: TRBJ2-1; clone size: NA; D gene: NA; CDR3 DNA: TGTGCCACCAGTGATCCGAGGTCCGAGCAGTTCTTC; CDR3 protein: CATSDPRSEQFF
V gene: TRBV9; J gene: TRBJ2-7; clone size: NA; D gene: TRBD1; CDR3 DNA: TGTGCCAGCAGCGTAGAGGGGGCTTACTACGAGCAGTACTTC; CDR3 protein: CASSVEGAYYEQYF
V gene: TRBV5-8; J gene: TRBJ1-5; clone size: NA; D gene: NA; CDR3 DNA: TGTGCCAGCAGCTTGGGGCAGGGCCGTCGTCAGCCCCAGCATTTT; CDR3 protein: CASSLGQGRRQPQHF
V gene: TRBV12-3/TRBV12-4; J gene: TRBJ1-1; clone size: NA; D gene: TRBD1; CDR3 DNA: TGTGCCAGCATCCAGACAGGGAGGACTGAAGCTTTCTTT; CDR3 protein: CASIQTGRTEAFF